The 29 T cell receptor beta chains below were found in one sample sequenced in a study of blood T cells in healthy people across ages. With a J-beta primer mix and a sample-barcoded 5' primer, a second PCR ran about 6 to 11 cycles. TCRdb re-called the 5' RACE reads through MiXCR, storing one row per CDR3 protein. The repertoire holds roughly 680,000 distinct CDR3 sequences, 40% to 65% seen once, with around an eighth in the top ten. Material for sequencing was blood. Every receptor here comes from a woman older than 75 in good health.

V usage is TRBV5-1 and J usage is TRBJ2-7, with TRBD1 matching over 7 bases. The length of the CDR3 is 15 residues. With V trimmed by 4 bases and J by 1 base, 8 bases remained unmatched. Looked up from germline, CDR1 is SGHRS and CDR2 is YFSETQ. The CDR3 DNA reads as TGCGCCAGCAGCCTCCGGGACAGCGGTTCCTACGAGCAGTACTTC. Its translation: CASSLRDSGSYEQYF.

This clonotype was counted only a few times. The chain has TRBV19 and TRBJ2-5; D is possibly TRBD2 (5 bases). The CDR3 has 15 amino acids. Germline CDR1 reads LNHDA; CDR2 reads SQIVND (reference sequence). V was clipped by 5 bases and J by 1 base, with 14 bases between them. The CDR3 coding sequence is TGTGCCAGTAGTCCTCGGCGGGCCAGCCAAGAGACCCAGTACTTC. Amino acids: CASSPRRASQETQYF.

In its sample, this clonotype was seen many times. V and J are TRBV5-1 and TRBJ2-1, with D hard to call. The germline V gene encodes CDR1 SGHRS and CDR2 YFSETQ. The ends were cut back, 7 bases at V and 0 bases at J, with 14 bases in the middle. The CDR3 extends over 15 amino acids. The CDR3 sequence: CASRTGLSSYNEQFF. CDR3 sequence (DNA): TGCGCCAGCCGGACGGGCCTAAGCTCCTACAATGAGCAGTTCTTC.

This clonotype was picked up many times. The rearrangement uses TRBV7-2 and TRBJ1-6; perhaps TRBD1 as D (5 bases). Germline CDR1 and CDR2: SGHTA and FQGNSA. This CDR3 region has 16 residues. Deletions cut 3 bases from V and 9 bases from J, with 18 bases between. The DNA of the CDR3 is TGTGCCAGCAGCTTGACAGCTATGGGGTTCGGTTCACCCCTCCACTTT. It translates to CASSLTAMGFGSPLHF. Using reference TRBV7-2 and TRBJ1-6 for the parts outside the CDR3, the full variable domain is GAGVSQSPSNKVTEKGKDVELRCDPISGHTALYWYRQSLGQGLEFLIYFQGNSAPDKSGLPSDRFSAERTGGSVSTLTIQRTQQEDSAVYLCASSLTAMGFGSPLHFGNGTRLTVT.

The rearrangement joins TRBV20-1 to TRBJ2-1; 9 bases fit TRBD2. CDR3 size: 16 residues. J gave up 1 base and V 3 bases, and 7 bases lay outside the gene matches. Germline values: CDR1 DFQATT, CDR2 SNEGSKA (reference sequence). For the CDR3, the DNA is TGCAGTGCTAGTCTTATAGCGGGGGCATCCTACAATGAGCAGTTCTTC. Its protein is CSASLIAGASYNEQFF.

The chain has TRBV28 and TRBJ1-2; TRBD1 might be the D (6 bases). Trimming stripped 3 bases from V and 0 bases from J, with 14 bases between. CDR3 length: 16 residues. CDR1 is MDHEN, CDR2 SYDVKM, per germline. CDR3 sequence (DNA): TGTGCCAGCAGTTTCTTGGGGGGGACATCTAACTATGGCTACACCTTC. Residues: CASSFLGGTSNYGYTF.

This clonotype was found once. The CDR3 sequence is CASSRYTF. The CDR3 nucleotides are TGTGCCAGCAGCCGCTACACCTTC. The chain carries TRBV12-3 or TRBV12-4 and TRBJ1-2; no clear D. This CDR3 contains 8 residues. Trimming removed 6 bases from V and 9 bases from J, with 2 bases in between.

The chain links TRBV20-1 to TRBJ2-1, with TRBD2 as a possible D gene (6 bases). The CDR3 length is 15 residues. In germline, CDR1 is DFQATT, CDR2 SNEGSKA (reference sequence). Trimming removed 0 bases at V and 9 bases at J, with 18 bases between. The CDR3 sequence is CSARDPGLTWGEQFF. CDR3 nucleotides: TGCAGTGCTAGAGATCCGGGACTCACTTGGGGTGAGCAGTTCTTC.

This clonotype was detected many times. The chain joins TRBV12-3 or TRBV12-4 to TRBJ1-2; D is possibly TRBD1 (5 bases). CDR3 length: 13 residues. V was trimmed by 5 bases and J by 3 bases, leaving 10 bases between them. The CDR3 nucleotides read TGTGCCAGCAGTACAGGAACAGACTATGGCTACACCTTC. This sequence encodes CASSTGTDYGYTF.

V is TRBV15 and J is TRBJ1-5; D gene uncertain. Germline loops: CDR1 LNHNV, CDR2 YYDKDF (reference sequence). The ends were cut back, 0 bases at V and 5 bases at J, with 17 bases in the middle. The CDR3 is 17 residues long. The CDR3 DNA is TGTGCCACCAGCAGAGATCTGGACCGCGCGACGTATCAGCCCCAGCATTTT. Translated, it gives CATSRDLDRATYQPQHF.

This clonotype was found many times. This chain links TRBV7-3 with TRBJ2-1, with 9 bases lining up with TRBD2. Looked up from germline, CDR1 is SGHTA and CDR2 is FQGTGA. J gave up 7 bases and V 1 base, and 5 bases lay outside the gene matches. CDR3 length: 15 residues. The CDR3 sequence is CASSLKSLAGNEQFF. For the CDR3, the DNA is TGTGCCAGCAGCTTAAAGAGTCTAGCGGGAAATGAGCAGTTCTTC.

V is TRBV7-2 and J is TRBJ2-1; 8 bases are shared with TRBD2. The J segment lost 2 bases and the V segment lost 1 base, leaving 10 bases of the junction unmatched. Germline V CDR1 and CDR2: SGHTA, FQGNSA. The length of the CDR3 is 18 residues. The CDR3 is CASSLVGGRPGAYNEQFF. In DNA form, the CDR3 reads TGTGCCAGCAGCTTAGTGGGCGGGAGGCCCGGGGCCTACAATGAGCAGTTCTTC. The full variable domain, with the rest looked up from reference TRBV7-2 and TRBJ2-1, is GAGVSQSPSNKVTEKGKDVELRCDPISGHTALYWYRQSLGQGLEFLIYFQGNSAPDKSGLPSDRFSAERTGGSVSTLTIQRTQQEDSAVYLCASSLVGGRPGAYNEQFFGPGTRLTVL.

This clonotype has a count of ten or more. CDR3 nucleotide sequence: TGCAGCGCCCGGGGCGGAGCGGTCACAGATACGCAGTATTTT. It is translated as CSARGGAVTDTQYF. The chain recombines TRBV29-1 with TRBJ2-3; D may be TRBD1 or TRBD2 (5 bases each). The CDR3 consists of 14 residues. V was cut by 7 bases and J by 2 bases, with 16 bases left in between. Germline CDR1 reads SQVTM; CDR2 reads ANQGSEA.

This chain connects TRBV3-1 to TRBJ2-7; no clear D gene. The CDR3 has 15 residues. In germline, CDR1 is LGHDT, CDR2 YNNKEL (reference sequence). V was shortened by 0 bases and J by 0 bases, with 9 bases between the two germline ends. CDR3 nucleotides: TGTGCCAGCAGCCAAGAGGGCGGATTCTCCTACGAGCAGTACTTC. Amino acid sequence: CASSQEGGFSYEQYF.

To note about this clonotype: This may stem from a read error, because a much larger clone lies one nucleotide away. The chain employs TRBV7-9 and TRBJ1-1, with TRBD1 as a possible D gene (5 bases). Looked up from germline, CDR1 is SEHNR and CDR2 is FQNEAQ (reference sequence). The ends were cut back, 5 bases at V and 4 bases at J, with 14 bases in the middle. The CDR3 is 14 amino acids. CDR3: CASSPGTLGTEAFF. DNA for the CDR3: TGTGCCAGCAGCCCCGGGACGTTGGGCACTGAAGCTTTCTTT.

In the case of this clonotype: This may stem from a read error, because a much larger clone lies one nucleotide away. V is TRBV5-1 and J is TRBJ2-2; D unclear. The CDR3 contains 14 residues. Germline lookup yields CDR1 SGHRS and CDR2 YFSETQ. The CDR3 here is CANSLAVNTGELFF. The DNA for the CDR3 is TGCGCCAACAGCTTGGCAGTGAACACCGGGGAGCTGTTTTTT. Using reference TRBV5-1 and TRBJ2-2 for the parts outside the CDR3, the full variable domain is KAGVTQTPRYLIKTRGQQVTLSCSPISGHRSVSWYQQTPGQGLQFLFEYFSETQRNKGNFPGRFSGRQFSNSRSEMNVSTLELGDSALYLCANSLAVNTGELFFGEGSRLTVL.

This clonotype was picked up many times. This CDR3 reads CASSLARQVGLRNTEAFF. The CDR3 nucleotides are TGTGCCAGCAGCTTAGCGCGCCAGGTCGGGCTCAGGAACACTGAAGCTTTCTTT. The chain employs TRBV7-9 and TRBJ1-1; D is unresolved. The germline gives CDR1 SEHNR, CDR2 FQNEAQ (reference sequence). CDR3 length equals 18 residues. The germline V and J ends were trimmed by 0 bases and 1 base, with 18 bases remaining between them.

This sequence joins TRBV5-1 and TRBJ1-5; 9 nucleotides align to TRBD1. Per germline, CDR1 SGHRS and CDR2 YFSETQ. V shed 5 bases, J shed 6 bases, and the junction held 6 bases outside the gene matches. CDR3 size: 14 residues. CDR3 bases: TGCGCCAGCAGACCCGGGACAGGGATTCAGCCCCAGCATTTT. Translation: CASRPGTGIQPQHF.

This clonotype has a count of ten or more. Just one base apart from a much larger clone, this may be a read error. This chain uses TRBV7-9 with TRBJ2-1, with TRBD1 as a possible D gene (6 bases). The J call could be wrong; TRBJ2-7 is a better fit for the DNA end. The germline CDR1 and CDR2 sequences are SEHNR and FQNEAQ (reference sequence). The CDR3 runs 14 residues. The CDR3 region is CASIEDSSYNEQYF. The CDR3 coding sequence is TGTGCCAGCATCGAGGACAGTTCCTACAATGAGCAGTACTTC.

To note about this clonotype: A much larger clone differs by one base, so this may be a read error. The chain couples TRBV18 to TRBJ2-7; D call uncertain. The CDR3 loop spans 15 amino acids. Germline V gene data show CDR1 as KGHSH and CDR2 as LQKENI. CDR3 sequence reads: CASPPQDGAPYEQYF. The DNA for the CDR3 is TGTGCCAGCCCACCTCAGGACGGAGCGCCCTACGAGCAGTACTTC.

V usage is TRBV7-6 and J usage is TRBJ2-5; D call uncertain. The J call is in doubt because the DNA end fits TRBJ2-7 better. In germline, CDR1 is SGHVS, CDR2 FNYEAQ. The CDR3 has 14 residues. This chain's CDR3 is CASSLVERTYEQYF. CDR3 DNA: TGTGCCAGCAGCTTAGTGGAGCGAACCTACGAGCAGTACTTC.

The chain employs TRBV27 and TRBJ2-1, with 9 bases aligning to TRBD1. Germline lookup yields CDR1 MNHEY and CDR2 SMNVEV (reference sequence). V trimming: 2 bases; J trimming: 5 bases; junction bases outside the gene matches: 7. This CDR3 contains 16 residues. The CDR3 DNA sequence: TGTGCCAGCAGTTTACAAGGGACAGGGCCAGACAATGAGCAGTTCTTC. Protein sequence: CASSLQGTGPDNEQFF.

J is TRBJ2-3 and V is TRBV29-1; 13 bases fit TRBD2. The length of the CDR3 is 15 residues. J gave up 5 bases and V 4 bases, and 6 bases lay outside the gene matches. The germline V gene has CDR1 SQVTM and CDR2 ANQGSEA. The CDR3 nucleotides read TGCAGCGTTGGGGGGACTAGCGGGGCGGTAGATACGCAGTATTTT. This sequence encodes CSVGGTSGAVDTQYF.

The CDR3 DNA is TGCAGTGCTTACGGGGGTACAGGGGAGGTACCCAATGAGCAGTTCTTC. Protein sequence: CSAYGGTGEVPNEQFF. This chain joins TRBV20-1 and TRBJ2-1; D might be TRBD1 (7 bases). CDR3 length: 16 residues. The V gene lost 5 bases and the J gene lost 6 bases, with 23 bases spanning the gap. Germline V gene data show CDR1 as DFQATT and CDR2 as SNEGSKA (reference sequence).

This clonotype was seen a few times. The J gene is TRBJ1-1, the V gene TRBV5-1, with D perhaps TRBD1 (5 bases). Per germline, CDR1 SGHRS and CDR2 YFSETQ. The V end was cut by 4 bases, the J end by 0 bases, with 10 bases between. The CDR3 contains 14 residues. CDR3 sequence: CASSPGPMNTEAFF. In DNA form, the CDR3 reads TGCGCCAGCAGCCCGGGGCCTATGAACACTGAAGCTTTCTTT.

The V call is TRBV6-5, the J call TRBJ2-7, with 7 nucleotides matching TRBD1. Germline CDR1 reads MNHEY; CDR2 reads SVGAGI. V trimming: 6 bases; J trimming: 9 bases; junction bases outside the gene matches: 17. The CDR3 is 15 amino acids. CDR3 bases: TGTGCCAGCAGCACCTACAGGGGTTCCTCTACGATGCAGTACTTC. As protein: CASSTYRGSSTMQYF.

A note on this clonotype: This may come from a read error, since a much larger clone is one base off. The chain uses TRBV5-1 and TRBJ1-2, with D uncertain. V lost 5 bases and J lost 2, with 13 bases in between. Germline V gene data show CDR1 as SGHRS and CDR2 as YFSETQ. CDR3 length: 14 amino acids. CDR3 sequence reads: CASSPNGWNYGYTF. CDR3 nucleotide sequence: TGCGCCAGCAGTCCGAACGGGTGGAACTATGGCTACACCTTC.

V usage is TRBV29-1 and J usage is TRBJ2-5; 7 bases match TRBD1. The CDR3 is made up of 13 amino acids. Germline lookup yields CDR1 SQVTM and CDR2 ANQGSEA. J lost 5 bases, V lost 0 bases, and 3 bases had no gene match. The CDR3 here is CSVEDLGQETQYF. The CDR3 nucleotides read TGCAGCGTTGAAGATCTGGGACAGGAGACCCAGTACTTC.

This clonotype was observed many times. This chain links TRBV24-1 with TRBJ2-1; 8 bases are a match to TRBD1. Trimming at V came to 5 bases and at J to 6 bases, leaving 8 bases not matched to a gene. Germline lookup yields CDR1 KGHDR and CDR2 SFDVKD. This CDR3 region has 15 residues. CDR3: CATSVAGQGPNEQFF. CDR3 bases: TGTGCCACCAGTGTCGCTGGACAGGGCCCCAATGAGCAGTTCTTC.